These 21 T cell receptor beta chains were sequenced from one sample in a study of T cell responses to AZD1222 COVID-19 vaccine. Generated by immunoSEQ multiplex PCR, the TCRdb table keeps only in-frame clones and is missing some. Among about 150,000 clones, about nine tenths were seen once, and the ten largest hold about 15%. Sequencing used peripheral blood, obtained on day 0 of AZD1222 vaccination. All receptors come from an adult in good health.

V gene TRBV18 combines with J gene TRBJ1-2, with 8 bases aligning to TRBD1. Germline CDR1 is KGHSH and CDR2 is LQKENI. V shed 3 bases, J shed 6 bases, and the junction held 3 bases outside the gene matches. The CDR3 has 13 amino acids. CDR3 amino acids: CASSPDREHGYTF. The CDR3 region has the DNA TGTGCCAGCTCACCGGACAGGGAGCATGGCTACACCTTC.

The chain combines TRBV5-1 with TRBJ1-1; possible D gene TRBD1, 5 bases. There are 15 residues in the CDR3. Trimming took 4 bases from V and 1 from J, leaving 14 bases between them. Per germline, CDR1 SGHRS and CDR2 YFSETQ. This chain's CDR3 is CASSPRWGGNTEAFF. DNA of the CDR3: TGCGCCAGCAGCCCGAGGTGGGGCGGGAACACTGAAGCTTTCTTT.

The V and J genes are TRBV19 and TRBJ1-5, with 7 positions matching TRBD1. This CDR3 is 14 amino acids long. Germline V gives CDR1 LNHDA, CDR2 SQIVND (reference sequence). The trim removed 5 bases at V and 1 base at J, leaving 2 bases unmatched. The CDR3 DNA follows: TGTGCCAGTAGTGCGGGACAGAGCAATCAGCCCCAGCATTTT. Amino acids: CASSAGQSNQPQHF. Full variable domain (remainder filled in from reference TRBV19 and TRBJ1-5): DGGITQSPKYLFRKEGQNVTLSCEQNLNHDAMYWYRQDPGQGLRLIYYSQIVNDFQKGDIAEGYSVSREKKESFPLTVTSAQKNPTAFYLCASSAGQSNQPQHFGDGTRLSIL.

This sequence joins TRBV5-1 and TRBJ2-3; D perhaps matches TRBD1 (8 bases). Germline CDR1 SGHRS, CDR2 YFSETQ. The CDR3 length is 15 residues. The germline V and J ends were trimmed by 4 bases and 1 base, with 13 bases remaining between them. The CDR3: CASSNRGGGTDTQYF. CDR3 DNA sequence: TGCGCCAGCAGCAACAGGGGGGGAGGCACAGATACGCAGTATTTT. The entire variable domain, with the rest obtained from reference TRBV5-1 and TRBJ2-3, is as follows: KAGVTQTPRYLIKTRGQQVTLSCSPISGHRSVSWYQQTPGQGLQFLFEYFSETQRNKGNFPGRFSGRQFSNSRSEMNVSTLELGDSALYLCASSNRGGGTDTQYFGPGTRLTVL.

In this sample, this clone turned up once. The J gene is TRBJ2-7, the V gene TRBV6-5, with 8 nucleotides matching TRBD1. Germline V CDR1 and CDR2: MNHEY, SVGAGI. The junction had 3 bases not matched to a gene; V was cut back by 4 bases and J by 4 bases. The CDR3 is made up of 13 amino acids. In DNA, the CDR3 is TGTGCCAGCAGTTTGGACAGGGATTACGAGCAGTACTTC. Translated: CASSLDRDYEQYF.

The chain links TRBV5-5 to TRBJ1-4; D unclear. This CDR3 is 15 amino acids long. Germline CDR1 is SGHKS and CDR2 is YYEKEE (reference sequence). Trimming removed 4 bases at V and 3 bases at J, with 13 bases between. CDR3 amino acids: CASSDPTGPNEKLFF. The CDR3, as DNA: TGTGCCAGCAGCGACCCGACGGGCCCTAATGAAAAACTGTTTTTT.

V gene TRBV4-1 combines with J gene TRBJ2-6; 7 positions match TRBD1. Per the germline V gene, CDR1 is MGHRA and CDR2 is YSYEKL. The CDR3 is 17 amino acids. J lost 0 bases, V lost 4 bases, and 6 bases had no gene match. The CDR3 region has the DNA TGCGCCAGCAGCCGGGGGACAGAAAACTCTGGGGCCAACGTCCTGACTTTC. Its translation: CASSRGTENSGANVLTF.

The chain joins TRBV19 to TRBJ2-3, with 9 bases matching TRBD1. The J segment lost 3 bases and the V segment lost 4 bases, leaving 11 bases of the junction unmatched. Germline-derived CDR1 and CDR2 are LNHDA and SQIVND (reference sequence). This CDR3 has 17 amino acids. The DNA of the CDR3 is TGTGCCAGTAGTACTCCTCCCGGGACAGGGCTGACAGATACGCAGTATTTT. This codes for CASSTPPGTGLTDTQYF.

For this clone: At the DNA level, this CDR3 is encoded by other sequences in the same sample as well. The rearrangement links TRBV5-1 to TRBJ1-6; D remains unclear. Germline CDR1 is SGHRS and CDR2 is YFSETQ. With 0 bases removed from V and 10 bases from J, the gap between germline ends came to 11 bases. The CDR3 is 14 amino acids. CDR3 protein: CASSLEGGRSPLHF. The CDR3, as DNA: TGCGCCAGCAGCTTGGAGGGAGGACGGTCACCCCTCCACTTT.

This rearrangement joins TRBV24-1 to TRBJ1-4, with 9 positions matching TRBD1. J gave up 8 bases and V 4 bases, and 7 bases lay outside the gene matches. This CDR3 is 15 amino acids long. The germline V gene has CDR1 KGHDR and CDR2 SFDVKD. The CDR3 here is CATSEPGQGREKLFF. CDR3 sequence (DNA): TGTGCCACCAGTGAGCCGGGACAGGGAAGGGAAAAACTGTTTTTT.

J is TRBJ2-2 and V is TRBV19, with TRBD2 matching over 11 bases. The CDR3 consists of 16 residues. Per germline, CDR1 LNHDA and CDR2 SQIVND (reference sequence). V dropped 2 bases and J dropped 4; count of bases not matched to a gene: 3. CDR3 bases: TGTGCCAGTAGTATAACTAGCGGGGGCCTCACCGGGGAGCTGTTTTTT. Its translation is CASSITSGGLTGELFF.

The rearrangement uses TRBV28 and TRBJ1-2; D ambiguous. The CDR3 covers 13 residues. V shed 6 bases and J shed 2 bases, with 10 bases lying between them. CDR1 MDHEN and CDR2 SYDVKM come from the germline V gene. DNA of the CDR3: TGTGCCAGCAGCCTCCCACCGAACTATGGCTACACCTTC. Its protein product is CASSLPPNYGYTF.

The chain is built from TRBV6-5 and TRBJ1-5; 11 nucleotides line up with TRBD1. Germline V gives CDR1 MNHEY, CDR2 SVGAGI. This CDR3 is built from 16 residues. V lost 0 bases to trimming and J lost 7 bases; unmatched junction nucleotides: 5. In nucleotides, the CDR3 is TGTGCCAGCAGTTACTCCGGGACAGGGGGTTTGCAGCCCCAGCATTTT. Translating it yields CASSYSGTGGLQPQHF.

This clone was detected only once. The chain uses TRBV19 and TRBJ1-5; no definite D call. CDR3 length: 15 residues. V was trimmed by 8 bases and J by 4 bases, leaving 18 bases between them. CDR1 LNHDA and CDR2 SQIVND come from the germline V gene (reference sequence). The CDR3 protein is CASSPGAGSNQPQHF. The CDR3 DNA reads TGTGCCAGTTCCCCAGGAGCGGGCTCGAATCAGCCCCAGCATTTT.

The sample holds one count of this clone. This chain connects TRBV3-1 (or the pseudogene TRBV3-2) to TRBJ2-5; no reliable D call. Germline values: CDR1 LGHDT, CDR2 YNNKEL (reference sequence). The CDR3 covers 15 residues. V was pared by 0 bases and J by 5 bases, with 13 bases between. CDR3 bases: TGTGCCAGCAGCCAAGAGTATTGGACCACGGAGACCCAGTACTTC. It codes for CASSQEYWTTETQYF.

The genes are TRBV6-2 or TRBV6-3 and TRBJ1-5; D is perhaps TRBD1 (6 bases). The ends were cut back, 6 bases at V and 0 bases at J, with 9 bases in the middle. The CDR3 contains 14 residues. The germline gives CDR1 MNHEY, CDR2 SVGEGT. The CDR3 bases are TGTGCCAGCAGCTGGGACATTAGCAATCAGCCCCAGCATTTT. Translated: CASSWDISNQPQHF.

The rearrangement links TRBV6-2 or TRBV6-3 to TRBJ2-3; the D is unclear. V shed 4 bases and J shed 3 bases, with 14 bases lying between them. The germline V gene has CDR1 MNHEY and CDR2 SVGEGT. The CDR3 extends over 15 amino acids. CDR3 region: CASSFGSEDTDTQYF. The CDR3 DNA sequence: TGTGCCAGCAGTTTCGGCAGTGAGGATACAGATACGCAGTATTTT.

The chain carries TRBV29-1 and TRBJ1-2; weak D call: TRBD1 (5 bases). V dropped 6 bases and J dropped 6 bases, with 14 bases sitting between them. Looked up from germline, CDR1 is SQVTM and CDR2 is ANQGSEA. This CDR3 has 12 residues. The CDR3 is CSVDGTEHGYTF. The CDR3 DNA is TGCAGCGTAGACGGGACCGAGCATGGCTACACCTTC. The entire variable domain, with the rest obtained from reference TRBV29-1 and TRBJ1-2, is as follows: SAVISQKPSRDICQRGTSLTIQCQVDSQVTMMFWYRQQPGQSLTLIATANQGSEATYESGFVIDKFPISRPNLTFSTLTVSNMSPEDSSIYLCSVDGTEHGYTFGSGTRLTVV.

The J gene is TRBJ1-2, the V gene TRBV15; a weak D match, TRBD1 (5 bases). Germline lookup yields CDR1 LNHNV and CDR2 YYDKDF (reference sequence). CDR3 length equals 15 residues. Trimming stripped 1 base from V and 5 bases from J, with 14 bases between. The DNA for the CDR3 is TGTGCCACCAGCAGAGCAGGCAGGGAACCGTATGGCTACACCTTC. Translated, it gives CATSRAGREPYGYTF.

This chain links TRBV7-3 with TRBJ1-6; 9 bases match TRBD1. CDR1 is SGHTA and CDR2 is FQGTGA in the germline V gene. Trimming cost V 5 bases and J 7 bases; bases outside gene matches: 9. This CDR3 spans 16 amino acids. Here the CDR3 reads CASSLARTGVNSPLHF. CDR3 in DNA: TGTGCCAGCAGCCTGGCCAGGACAGGGGTCAATTCACCCCTCCACTTT.

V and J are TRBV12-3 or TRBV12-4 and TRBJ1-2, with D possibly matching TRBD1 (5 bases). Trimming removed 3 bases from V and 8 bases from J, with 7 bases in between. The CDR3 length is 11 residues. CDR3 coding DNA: TGTGCCAGCAGTTTTCAGGGCGGCTACACCTTC. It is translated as CASSFQGGYTF.